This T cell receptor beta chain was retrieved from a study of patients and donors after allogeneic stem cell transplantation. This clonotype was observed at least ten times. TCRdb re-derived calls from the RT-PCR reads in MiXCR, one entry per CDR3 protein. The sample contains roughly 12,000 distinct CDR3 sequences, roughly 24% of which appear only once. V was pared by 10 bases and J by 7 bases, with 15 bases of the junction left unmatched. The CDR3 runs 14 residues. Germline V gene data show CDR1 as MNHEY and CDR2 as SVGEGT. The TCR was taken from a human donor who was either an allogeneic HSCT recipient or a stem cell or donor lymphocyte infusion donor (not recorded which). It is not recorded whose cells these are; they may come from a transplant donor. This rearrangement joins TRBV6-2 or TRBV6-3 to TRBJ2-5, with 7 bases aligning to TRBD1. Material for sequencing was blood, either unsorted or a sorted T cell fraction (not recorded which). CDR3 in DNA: TGTGCCACTCAACAGGGGCTATCAAAGGGGACCCAGTACTTC. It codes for CATQQGLSKGTQYF.